This T cell receptor beta chain was identified during a study of blood T cell repertoires in COVID-19. Overall study: The United States, Italy and Spain supplied acute and convalescent COVID-19 samples. The analysed material was cDNA or gDNA that came from T cells, B-cell-depleted T cells, or PBMCs.

The CDR3 is made up of 12 amino acids. V shed 7 bases and J shed 4 bases, with 10 bases lying between them. The germline gives CDR1 MNHEY, CDR2 SVGAGI. As processed by the authors: Amplified reference gene primers provided the basis for estimating nucleated cell counts. Assay: immunoSEQ multiplex PCR; the TCRdb copy retains only in-frame clones and omits some. V, J and clone size reflect that table, while D and trimming were determined from the DNA. The sample records around 190,000 clones, approximately 80% being singletons. The rearrangement joins TRBV6-5 to TRBJ1-1; D is uncertain. This clonotype was obtained from a human donor in a cohort sampled during active COVID-19. Material for sequencing was peripheral blood. CDR3 sequence (DNA): TGTGCCAGCATATATGAACTCACTGAAGCTTTCTTT. Its translation: CASIYELTEAFF.